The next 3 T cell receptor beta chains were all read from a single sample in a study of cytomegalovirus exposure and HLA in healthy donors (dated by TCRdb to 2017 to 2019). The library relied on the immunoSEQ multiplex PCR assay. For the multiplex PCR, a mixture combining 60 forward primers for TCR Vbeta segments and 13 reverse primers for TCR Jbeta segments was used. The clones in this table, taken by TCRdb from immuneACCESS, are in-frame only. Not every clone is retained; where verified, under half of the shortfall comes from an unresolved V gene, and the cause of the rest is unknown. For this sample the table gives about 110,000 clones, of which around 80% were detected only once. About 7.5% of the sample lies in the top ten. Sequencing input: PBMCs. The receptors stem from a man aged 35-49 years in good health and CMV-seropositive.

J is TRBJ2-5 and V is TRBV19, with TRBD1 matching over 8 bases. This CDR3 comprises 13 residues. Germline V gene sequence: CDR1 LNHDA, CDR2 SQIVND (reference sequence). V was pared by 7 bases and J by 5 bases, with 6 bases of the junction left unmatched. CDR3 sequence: CASTNRQGETQYF. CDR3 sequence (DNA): TGTGCCAGTACCAACAGACAGGGGGAGACCCAGTACTTC.

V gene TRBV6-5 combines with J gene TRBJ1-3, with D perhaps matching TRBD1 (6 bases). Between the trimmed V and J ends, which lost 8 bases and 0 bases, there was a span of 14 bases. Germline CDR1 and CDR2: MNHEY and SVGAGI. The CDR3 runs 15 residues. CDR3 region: CASGPGQFSGNTIYF. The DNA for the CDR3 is TGTGCCAGCGGCCCGGGACAATTCTCTGGAAACACCATATATTTT.

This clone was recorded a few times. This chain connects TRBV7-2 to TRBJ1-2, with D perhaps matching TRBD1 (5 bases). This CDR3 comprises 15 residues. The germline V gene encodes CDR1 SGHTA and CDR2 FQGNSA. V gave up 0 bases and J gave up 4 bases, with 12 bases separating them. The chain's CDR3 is CASSLAGTAGYGYTF. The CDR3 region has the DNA TGTGCCAGCAGCTTAGCGGGGACTGCCGGCTATGGCTACACCTTC.